Each of the 10 T cell receptor beta chains below was sequenced from the same sample in a study of glioma-infiltrating T cells after dendritic cell vaccination. Sequencing was performed with immunoSEQ multiplex PCR; in TCRdb, only in-frame clones are kept and a portion is missing. The sample holds 70,000 to 95,000 clones, roughly 91% seen once. Time point described: after dendritic cell vaccination, including at tumor progression/relapse. Sample: blood, taken after dendritic cell vaccination. These receptor sequences come from a human donor with glioblastoma.

This chain connects TRBV6-6 to TRBJ2-1; TRBD2 agrees at 8 bases. The CDR3 length is 16 residues. Germline V gives CDR1 MNHNY, CDR2 SVGAGI (reference sequence). The V segment lost 1 base and the J segment 5 bases; nucleotides outside the gene matches: 7. Here the CDR3 reads CASSYYLGLGNNEQFF. Written as DNA, the CDR3 is TGTGCCAGCAGTTACTACTTGGGACTAGGGAACAATGAGCAGTTCTTC.

The chain links TRBV15 to TRBJ1-2; weak D call: TRBD1 (6 bases). Germline assignment: CDR1 LNHNV and CDR2 YYDKDF (reference sequence). V was cut by 8 bases and J by 7 bases, with 11 bases left in between. The CDR3 loop spans 11 amino acids. The CDR3 loop is CATGQGFGYTF. As DNA, the CDR3 is TGTGCCACCGGCCAGGGGTTTGGCTACACCTTC.

This chain connects TRBV5-6 to TRBJ1-3, with D possibly being TRBD1 (5 bases). This CDR3 spans 14 amino acids. Germline assignment: CDR1 SGHDT and CDR2 YYEEEE. V was pared by 0 bases and J by 3 bases, with 7 bases between. In DNA form, the CDR3 reads TGTGCCAGCAGCTTGGGTCAGGGTGGAAACACCATATATTTT. This gives the protein CASSLGQGGNTIYF.

As DNA, the CDR3 is TGTGCCAGCAGCGAAAGCGCTGTGAAGCCCCAGCATTTT. It specifies CASSESAVKPQHF. The V and J genes are TRBV28 and TRBJ1-5; D ambiguous. Deletions cut 6 bases from V and 8 bases from J, with 14 bases between. The germline V gene encodes CDR1 MDHEN and CDR2 SYDVKM. This CDR3 is 13 amino acids long.

This sequence joins TRBV9 and TRBJ2-1; D is perhaps TRBD1 (7 bases). The CDR3 consists of 15 residues. Trimming left V 0 bases short and J 4 bases short, with 11 bases between. Germline V CDR1 and CDR2: SGDLS, YYNGEE. The CDR3 nucleotides read TGTGCCAGCAGCGTAGCCGGGGGACAGTACAATGAGCAGTTCTTC. Residues: CASSVAGGQYNEQFF.

The count of this clone is one. The J gene is TRBJ2-1, the V gene TRBV5-1; 11 bases match TRBD1. The germline V gene encodes CDR1 SGHRS and CDR2 YFSETQ. This CDR3 contains 16 residues. V was clipped by 4 bases and J by 5 bases; unmatched bases: 8. The CDR3 protein is CASSPQGQGENNEQFF. In nucleotides, the CDR3 is TGCGCCAGCAGCCCACAGGGACAGGGGGAAAACAATGAGCAGTTCTTC.

On this clone itself: Sequence at one end of the junction differs from germline and may be a read error. The rearrangement links TRBV11-2 to TRBJ2-7; D is perhaps TRBD2 (6 bases). Germline loops: CDR1 SGHAT, CDR2 FQNNGV. The CDR3 has 13 amino acids. The CDR3 DNA reads as TGTGCCAGCTGCTTTTCAATGGGGGGCGAGCAGTACTTC. Translating gives CASCFSMGGEQYF. Looking up the rest from reference TRBV11-2 and TRBJ2-7 gives the full variable domain: EAGVAQSPRYKIIEKRQSVAFWCNPISGHATLYWYQQILGQGPKLLIQFQNNGVVDDSQLPKDRFSAERLKGVDSTLKIQPAKLEDSAVYLCASCFSMGGEQYFGPGTRLTVT.

This clone was seen more than once but under ten times. The rearrangement joins TRBV6-5 to TRBJ2-2; 12 bases map to TRBD2. Looked up from germline, CDR1 is MNHEY and CDR2 is SVGAGI. V was pared by 4 bases and J by 6 bases, with 3 bases of the junction left unmatched. The CDR3 is 15 amino acids. CDR3 sequence reads: CASSLTSGSPGELFF. The CDR3, as DNA: TGTGCCAGCAGTTTGACTAGCGGGAGCCCCGGGGAGCTGTTTTTT.

The chain joins TRBV4-1 to TRBJ1-3; no firm D call. CDR3 size: 15 residues. V shed 1 base and J shed 0 bases, with 7 bases lying between them. The germline CDR1 and CDR2 sequences are MGHRA and YSYEKL. The CDR3 coding sequence is TGCGCCAGCAGCCAAGGATACAGCTCTGGAAACACCATATATTTT. Protein sequence: CASSQGYSSGNTIYF.

The chain has TRBV6-6 and TRBJ2-3; D unresolved. V was clipped by 0 bases and J by 8 bases, with 18 bases between them. Germline V CDR1 and CDR2: MNHNY, SVGAGI (reference sequence). The CDR3 length is 16 residues. Written as DNA, the CDR3 is TGTGCCAGCAGTTACTCGTTTTCACAAATGGAGCCTACGCAGTATTTT. Protein product: CASSYSFSQMEPTQYF.